These 13 T cell receptor beta chains originate from one sample sequenced in a study of PD-1 blockade in mismatch repair-deficient tumors. The table came from immunoSEQ multiplex PCR; TCRdb's copy has only in-frame clones and leaves some out. The repertoire has 120,000 or so clones, 85% to 90% of them found once; the top ten carry 10% to 15%. The sequencing used peripheral blood, collected about 17 months after starting pembrolizumab. All receptors derive from an adult with mismatch repair-deficient cancer.

The gene calls are TRBV28 and TRBJ1-2; 8 bases line up with TRBD1. The CDR3 has 15 amino acids. V lost 1 base, J lost 3 bases, and 4 bases stayed unmatched. The germline V gene encodes CDR1 MDHEN and CDR2 SYDVKM. The CDR3 nucleotides read TGTGCCAGCAGTTTATTCAGGGGGCAAGACTATGGCTACACCTTC. It is translated as CASSLFRGQDYGYTF.

CDR3 amino acids: CASSGGQLDFWANVLTF. DNA of the CDR3: TGTGCCAGCAGTGGGGGACAGCTGGATTTCTGGGCCAACGTCCTGACTTTC. The chain employs TRBV28 and TRBJ2-6; 7 bases agree with TRBD1. This CDR3 spans 17 amino acids. CDR1 is MDHEN and CDR2 is SYDVKM in the germline V gene. With V trimmed by 5 bases and J by 5 bases, 12 bases remained unmatched.

CDR3 protein: CASSFFGAEEQFF. The CDR3, as DNA: TGTGCCAGCAGCTTTTTCGGGGCCGAGGAGCAGTTCTTC. The chain couples TRBV11-1 to TRBJ2-1, with D perhaps given as TRBD1 or TRBD2 (5 bases each). CDR3 size: 13 residues. The V and J ends lost 3 bases and 10 bases respectively, with 13 bases between them. Germline CDR1 is SGHAT and CDR2 is FQDESV (reference sequence).

In this sample, this clone turned up once. The chain is built from TRBV5-6 and TRBJ1-4; no clear D. With 0 bases removed from V and 5 bases from J, the gap between germline ends came to 8 bases. The germline gives CDR1 SGHDT, CDR2 YYEEEE. The CDR3 extends over 14 amino acids. The DNA for the CDR3 is TGTGCCAGCAGCTTGGGTCAGCCGAATGAAAAACTGTTTTTT. It encodes CASSLGQPNEKLFF.

The J gene is TRBJ1-1, the V gene TRBV5-1; D is uncertain. Deletions cut 4 bases from V and 1 base from J, with 17 bases between. The CDR3 length is 16 residues. Germline CDR1 reads SGHRS; CDR2 reads YFSETQ. The CDR3 DNA is TGCGCCAGCAGCGCCACGACGAACCTGCCGAACACTGAAGCTTTCTTT. This gives the protein CASSATTNLPNTEAFF.

This clone was seen more than once but under ten times. The chain combines TRBV6-4 with TRBJ2-5; D gene uncertain. The V end was cut by 0 bases, the J end by 9 bases, with 20 bases between. The CDR3 contains 16 residues. Germline lookup yields CDR1 MRHNA and CDR2 SNTAGT. DNA for the CDR3: TGTGCCAGCAGTGACTCGTGGACGCCGTCTGTGATGCCCCAGTACTTC. Its translation: CASSDSWTPSVMPQYF.

This clone was counted between two and nine times. The rearrangement uses TRBV11-2 and TRBJ2-7; D tentatively reads TRBD1 or TRBD2 (6 bases each). The CDR3 has 11 amino acids. Germline assignment: CDR1 SGHAT and CDR2 FQNNGV. The V end lost 5 bases, the J end lost 12 bases, and 14 bases lay between the germline ends. The CDR3 region is CASSPGGRGYF. The CDR3 bases are TGTGCCAGCAGCCCTGGGGGGCGGGGGTACTTC.

The chain has TRBV7-9 and TRBJ2-5; D ambiguous. Germline CDR1 reads SEHNR; CDR2 reads FQNEAQ (reference sequence). This CDR3 has 16 residues. V lost 5 bases and J lost 0, with 16 bases in between. This CDR3 reads CASSLEAGPHQETQYF. CDR3 bases: TGTGCCAGCAGCCTAGAGGCCGGGCCCCACCAAGAGACCCAGTACTTC.

This rearrangement joins TRBV6-5 to TRBJ2-2, with TRBD1 matching over 12 bases. Trimming at V came to 7 bases and at J to 6 bases, leaving 6 bases not matched to a gene. Germline CDR1 reads MNHEY; CDR2 reads SVGAGI. The CDR3 extends over 15 amino acids. The CDR3 loop reads CASKTGTGGAGELFF. CDR3 sequence (DNA): TGTGCCAGCAAAACCGGGACAGGGGGCGCCGGGGAGCTGTTTTTT.

The chain combines TRBV30 with TRBJ2-7; unclear D gene. The V gene lost 2 bases and the J gene lost 6 bases, with 11 bases spanning the gap. CDR1 is GTSNPN and CDR2 is SVGIG in the germline V gene (reference sequence). The CDR3 is made up of 12 amino acids. The CDR3 DNA is TGTGCCTGGAGTCTCTTTTCAGGCGAGCAGTACTTC. Amino acid sequence: CAWSLFSGEQYF. The full variable domain, in which reference TRBV30 and TRBJ2-7 provide the parts outside the CDR3, is SQTIHQWPATLVQPVGSPLSLECTVEGTSNPNLYWYRQAAGRGLQLLFYSVGIGQISSEVPQNLSASRPQDRQFILSSKKLLLSDSGFYLCAWSLFSGEQYFGPGTRLTVT.

This clone was picked up one time. The chain combines TRBV6-5 with TRBJ2-1; a weak D match, TRBD1 (6 bases). The CDR3 consists of 15 residues. Germline V gene lookup returns CDR1 MNHEY and CDR2 SVGAGI. The V gene lost 4 bases and the J gene lost 7 bases, with 17 bases spanning the gap. CDR3 in DNA: TGTGCCAGCAGTTTACTCATGGGGGCGCGTAATGAGCAGTTCTTC. Translated: CASSLLMGARNEQFF.

This rearrangement joins TRBV27 to TRBJ2-5; TRBD2 agrees at 9 bases. V lost 5 bases, J lost 2 bases, and 9 bases stayed unmatched. The germline gives CDR1 MNHEY, CDR2 SMNVEV (reference sequence). The CDR3 consists of 16 residues. CDR3: CASSLAGTSIQETQYF. CDR3 sequence (DNA): TGTGCCAGCAGTCTGGCCGGGACTAGCATACAAGAGACCCAGTACTTC.

This rearrangement joins TRBV6-5 to TRBJ2-5; TRBD2 is a possible D gene (6 bases). The germline gives CDR1 MNHEY, CDR2 SVGAGI. The CDR3 sequence is 14 residues long. Trimming pared 5 bases from V and 0 bases from J, leaving 10 bases between. The CDR3 DNA reads as TGTGCCAGCAGTCACCGGGACTACCAAGAGACCCAGTACTTC. Protein product: CASSHRDYQETQYF.